These T cell receptor beta chains were read from a single sample in a study of metastatic and nonmetastatic thyroid tumors. TCRdb reprocessed the PCR reads using MiXCR. The table records about 40,000 clones, roughly a sixth of them present only once. What was sequenced was blood. These receptors were taken from a female donor with papillary thyroid cancer or a benign thyroid nodule (not recorded which). Some clones in this sample may be carry-over from other donors' samples. Each CDR3 is given with its conserved first and last residue. D genes are given only for firm matches. Clone size, where shown, is once, few, many, or a class for clones that have expanded.

V gene,clone size,J gene,D gene,CDR3 protein
TRBV20-1,many,TRBJ1-2,NA,CSARVTVNYGYTF
TRBV20-1,many,TRBJ1-3,NA,CSARDAVGNTIYF
TRBV20-1,many,TRBJ2-3,NA,CSAQISSTDTQYF
TRBV20-1,many,TRBJ2-1,TRBD1,CSAQDRAPYNEQFF
TRBV6-1,many,TRBJ2-1,NA,CASSRTFDPSYNEQFF
TRBV14,many,TRBJ2-4,NA,CASSQGYREAKNIQYF
TRBV20-1,many,TRBJ2-3,NA,CSARLAPVTDTQYF
TRBV4-1,NA,TRBJ1-5,NA,CASSQERVQGNQPQHF
TRBV5-1,NA,TRBJ2-2,NA,CASSLYSNTGELFF
TRBV11-2,many,TRBJ2-7,NA,CASSLGRVYEQYF
TRBV29-1,many,TRBJ2-7,TRBD1,CSVEGQVDEQYF
TRBV5-6,many,TRBJ2-7,TRBD2,CASSLAGREASYEQYF
TRBV6-1,medium-sized,TRBJ1-5,NA,CASSDIGSQPQHF
TRBV28,few,TRBJ2-7,TRBD2,CASRPAVTSGTYEQYF
TRBV6-5,many,TRBJ1-2,TRBD1,CASRTNLYSTGGRDGYTF
TRBV30,NA,TRBJ2-1,TRBD2,CAWSGSGTIDFNEQFF
TRBV5-1,many,TRBJ2-2,TRBD1,CASSLEGRGLAGELFF
TRBV27,NA,TRBJ1-3,NA,CARSRIYGNTIYF
TRBV14,NA,TRBJ2-1,NA,CASSQVGYLNEQFF
TRBV27,many,TRBJ2-7,NA,CASSFGTAAYEQYF
TRBV3-1,many,TRBJ1-6,NA,CASSLRGVNSPLHF
TRBV27,many,TRBJ2-2,TRBD1,CASSTGTANTGELFF
TRBV27,NA,TRBJ2-1,TRBD2,CASSLRRAGGDNEQFF
TRBV19,many,TRBJ2-5,TRBD2,CASSREGRRETQYF
TRBV12-3/TRBV12-4,many,TRBJ2-1,NA,CASFGGGANEQFF
TRBV6-1,medium-sized,TRBJ2-7,NA,CATSVGLESYEQYF
TRBV13,many,TRBJ2-1,TRBD2,CASSFPRGGQNEQFF
TRBV5-4,many,TRBJ2-1,TRBD1,CASSLNSGQEVDEQFF
TRBV11-2,many,TRBJ1-3,NA,CASSGSLGGNTIYF
TRBV20-1,many,TRBJ1-1,TRBD1,CSARGGRGRTEAFF
TRBV20-1,many,TRBJ1-2,TRBD1,CSATDRVYGYTF
TRBV29-1,many,TRBJ1-1,NA,CSVSKDGGNTEAFF
TRBV9,many,TRBJ1-3,TRBD1,CASTGGAGGAEYGNTIYF